These 17 T cell receptor beta chains share one sample of origin, sequenced in a study of blood T cell repertoires in COVID-19. Generated by immunoSEQ multiplex PCR, the TCRdb table keeps only in-frame clones and is missing some. The sample shows about 74,000 clones, approximately 86% of them seen only once. Sequencing was carried out using peripheral blood. Source of these receptors: a woman aged 80 or over with active or convalescent COVID-19.

The V and J genes are TRBV9 and TRBJ2-1; D is possibly TRBD2 (5 bases). This CDR3 has 17 residues. V gave up 0 bases and J gave up 10 bases, with 23 bases separating them. Per the germline V gene, CDR1 is SGDLS and CDR2 is YYNGEE. CDR3 loop: CASSVASDLSTSIEQFF. Here the CDR3 DNA reads TGTGCCAGCAGCGTAGCTTCGGACTTATCGACTTCCATAGAGCAGTTCTTC.

The chain couples TRBV19 to TRBJ2-1, with TRBD2 identical over 8 bases. Germline V CDR1 and CDR2: LNHDA, SQIVND (reference sequence). The length of the CDR3 is 15 residues. With V trimmed by 3 bases and J by 4 bases, 5 bases remained unmatched. The CDR3 DNA reads TGTGCCAGTAGTATTTTCGGGACTAGTTACAATGAGCAGTTCTTC. Protein sequence: CASSIFGTSYNEQFF.

The rearrangement links TRBV18 to TRBJ2-7; the match to TRBD1 covers 10 bases. Germline CDR1 reads KGHSH; CDR2 reads LQKENI. V lost 6 bases to trimming and J lost 4 bases; unmatched junction nucleotides: 3. The length of the CDR3 is 13 residues. CDR3 nucleotide sequence: TGTGCCAGCTCCTGGGACAGGGGTTACGAGCAGTACTTC. Translation: CASSWDRGYEQYF.

V usage is TRBV7-8 and J usage is TRBJ1-4, with 9 bases fitting TRBD1. After removal of 4 bases from V and 5 bases from J, the junction contained 2 bases not matched to a gene. The CDR3 has 14 amino acids. Germline V CDR1 and CDR2: SGHVS, FQNEAQ. CDR3 loop: CASSSGTGNEKLFF. The CDR3 nucleotides read TGTGCCAGCAGCTCCGGGACAGGGAATGAAAAACTGTTTTTT.

This clone was recorded only once. This chain uses TRBV6-5 with TRBJ2-7, with 7 bases lining up with TRBD1. V lost 9 bases and J lost 3; bases outside the gene matches: 5. From germline, CDR1 is MNHEY and CDR2 SVGAGI. The CDR3 extends over 12 amino acids. The DNA of the CDR3 is TGTGCCAGTCGGGACAGCCACTACGAGCAGTACTTC. This gives the protein CASRDSHYEQYF.

This rearrangement joins TRBV5-1 to TRBJ1-5; a weak D match, TRBD1 (5 bases). The CDR3 has 14 amino acids. Germline V CDR1 and CDR2: SGHRS, YFSETQ. Trimming took off 0 bases at V and 5 bases at J, with 9 bases between the two ends. The CDR3 DNA is TGCGCCAGCAGCTTGGGCGGGGACGATCAGCCCCAGCATTTT. Translating it yields CASSLGGDDQPQHF.

This clone has just one count. The rearrangement joins TRBV11-3 to TRBJ2-1; 12 bases agree with TRBD1. Germline assignment: CDR1 SGHNT and CDR2 YENEEA. The CDR3 length is 14 residues. The V gene end was trimmed by 5 bases and the J gene end by 9 bases; junction bases not matched to a gene: 5. The CDR3 DNA reads as TGTGCCAGCAGCCCAGGGACAGGGGGCGGTGAGCAGTTCTTC. Amino acids: CASSPGTGGGEQFF.

V is TRBV5-4 and J is TRBJ2-5; 9 nucleotides line up with TRBD1. This CDR3 has 16 amino acids. J lost 4 bases, V lost 4 bases, and 11 bases had no gene match. Germline CDR1 SGHNT, CDR2 YYREEE (reference sequence). In DNA form, the CDR3 reads TGTGCCAGCAGCCACAGGGGGCCCCTTCCATTAGAGACCCAGTACTTC. It specifies CASSHRGPLPLETQYF.

V and J are TRBV6-2 or TRBV6-3 and TRBJ2-7, with D possibly matching TRBD2 (6 bases). With 2 bases removed from V and 7 bases from J, the gap between germline ends came to 27 bases. Germline CDR1 is MNHEY and CDR2 is SVGEGT. CDR3 length: 18 residues. DNA of the CDR3: TGTGCCAGCAGTTACGGCCTACCCTCCGGGACTCCGTTGGAGGAGCAGTACTTC. This gives the protein CASSYGLPSGTPLEEQYF.

The chain employs TRBV19 and TRBJ2-2; D is possibly TRBD2 (7 bases). With 10 bases removed from V and 7 bases from J, the gap between germline ends came to 19 bases. The CDR3 covers 14 residues. Germline values: CDR1 LNHDA, CDR2 SQIVND (reference sequence). CDR3 DNA: TGTGCCACTAAAGACGGGGGGCCGCGCGGGGAGCTGTTTTTT. Translating gives CATKDGGPRGELFF.

This clone was picked up a small number of times. The gene calls are TRBV19 and TRBJ2-3; D is unclear. CDR1 is LNHDA, CDR2 SQIVND, per germline (reference sequence). V lost 5 bases and J 7 bases, leaving 13 bases between the germline ends. CDR3 length equals 13 residues. Written as DNA, the CDR3 is TGTGCCAGTAGTCCTCTACCCCACTATACGCAGTATTTT. Translation: CASSPLPHYTQYF.

The chain recombines TRBV10-3 with TRBJ1-6, with 8 bases fitting TRBD1. Germline V gene data show CDR1 as ENHRY and CDR2 as SYGVKD. V was clipped by 6 bases and J by 5 bases; unmatched bases: 6. The CDR3 contains 15 residues. CDR3 coding DNA: TGTGCCATCAGAAGACAGGGGATCAATAATTCACCCCTCCACTTT. Encoded protein: CAIRRQGINNSPLHF.

The gene calls are TRBV6-2 or TRBV6-3 and TRBJ1-2; TRBD1 matches at 7 bases. CDR3 size: 16 residues. Germline V gives CDR1 MNHEY, CDR2 SVGEGT. V gave up 4 bases and J gave up 6 bases; unmatched junction bases: 14. The CDR3 DNA reads as TGTGCCAGCAGTTCCCCGGGACAGCGCCGTTTGGATGGCTACACCTTC. Protein product: CASSSPGQRRLDGYTF.

The chain employs TRBV7-9 and TRBJ2-6; a weak D match, TRBD2 (5 bases). Germline assignment: CDR1 SEHNR and CDR2 FQNEAQ (reference sequence). The V and J ends lost 1 base and 1 base respectively, with 17 bases between them. The CDR3 is 19 amino acids. The chain's CDR3 is CASSLDFGRRMSGANVLTF. CDR3 DNA: TGTGCCAGCAGCTTAGATTTCGGCCGGAGGATGTCTGGGGCCAACGTCCTGACTTTC.

The chain's CDR3 is CASSQTGGTGELFF. The DNA for the CDR3 is TGCGCCAGCAGTCAGACAGGGGGCACCGGGGAGCTGTTTTTT. The V gene is TRBV5-1, the J gene TRBJ2-2; 9 positions match TRBD1. The CDR3 has 14 residues. V shed 5 bases and J 4 bases; nucleotides not matched to a gene: 3. The germline V gene encodes CDR1 SGHRS and CDR2 YFSETQ.

The genes are TRBV7-2 and TRBJ1-2; tentative D call: TRBD1 (6 bases). This CDR3 comprises 15 residues. The V end was cut by 4 bases, the J end by 3 bases, with 15 bases between. Germline V gene data show CDR1 as SGHTA and CDR2 as FQGNSA. The CDR3 DNA reads TGTGCCAGCAGCTCAGACAGGACAGTGCACTATGGCTACACCTTC. This encodes CASSSDRTVHYGYTF.

This clone has only a few counts. The V gene is TRBV19, the J gene TRBJ1-1; the D is unclear. V was clipped by 11 bases and J by 5 bases, with 12 bases between them. CDR1 is LNHDA and CDR2 is SQIVND in the germline V gene (reference sequence). This CDR3 has 11 residues. As DNA, the CDR3 is TGTGCCTCCCTTGCGAGGACTGAAGCTTTCTTT. Encoded protein: CASLARTEAFF.